This T cell receptor (beta chain) was profiled in a study of blood T cell repertoires in COVID-19. Background on the study: Specimens from acute and convalescent COVID-19 originated in the United States, Italy and Spain. Sources were T cells, B-cell-depleted T cells, or PBMCs; the material itself was cDNA or gDNA.

Study processing details: By means of reference gene primer amplification, nucleated cell counts were estimated. Profiling relied on immunoSEQ multiplex PCR, and the TCRdb table lists in-frame clones only, not all of them. V, J and clone size derive from that table, while D and trimming were established from the DNA sequence. The sample shows more than 200,000 clones, roughly 84% of them seen only once. This CDR3 is built from 15 residues. Trimming took 0 bases from V and 9 from J, leaving 15 bases between them. In germline, CDR1 is GTSNPN, CDR2 SVGIG (reference sequence). This chain links TRBV30 with TRBJ1-6; tentative D call: TRBD1 (5 bases). The sequencing input was peripheral blood. This receptor was taken from a middle-aged man with active or convalescent COVID-19. The CDR3 bases are TGTGCCTGGAGTGTAGCAGGGAACTTCGGTTCACCCCTCCACTTT. It translates to CAWSVAGNFGSPLHF.